This TCR beta chain originates from a study of cytomegalovirus exposure and HLA in healthy donors. Germline assignment: CDR1 SGDLS and CDR2 YYNGEE. This CDR3 has 14 residues. V lost 2 bases to trimming and J lost 3 bases; unmatched junction nucleotides: 4. Whole-study findings and limits: Altogether, 150 or so TCR beta chains were recorded as cytomegalovirus-associated. Cytomegalovirus status was reportedly diagnosed by the classifier with high specificity and sensitivity.

In regard to this clone: Its specificity is unknown.

The study ran its PCR with 60 Vbeta and 13 Jbeta primers. Sequenced by immunoSEQ multiplex PCR; TCRdb stores in-frame clones only, minus some. This sample has some 180,000 clones, with roughly 85% found just once. This chain joins TRBV9 and TRBJ2-7; TRBD1 matches at 8 bases. This receptor was obtained from a woman aged 25 to 39 in good health and CMV-seropositive. Sequencing used PBMCs. The CDR3 sequence: CASSVRQGNYEQYF. The CDR3 region has the DNA TGTGCCAGCAGCGTCAGACAGGGGAACTACGAGCAGTACTTC.